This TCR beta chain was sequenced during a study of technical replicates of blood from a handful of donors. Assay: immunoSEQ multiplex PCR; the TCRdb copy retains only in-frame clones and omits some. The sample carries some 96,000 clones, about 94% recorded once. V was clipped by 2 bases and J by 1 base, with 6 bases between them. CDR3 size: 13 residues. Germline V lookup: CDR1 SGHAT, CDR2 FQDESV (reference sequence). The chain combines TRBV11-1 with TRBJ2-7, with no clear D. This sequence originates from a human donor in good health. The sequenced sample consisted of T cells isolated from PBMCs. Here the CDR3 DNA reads TGTGCCAGCAGCTTAACCCGGTCCTACGAGCAGTACTTC. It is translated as CASSLTRSYEQYF.